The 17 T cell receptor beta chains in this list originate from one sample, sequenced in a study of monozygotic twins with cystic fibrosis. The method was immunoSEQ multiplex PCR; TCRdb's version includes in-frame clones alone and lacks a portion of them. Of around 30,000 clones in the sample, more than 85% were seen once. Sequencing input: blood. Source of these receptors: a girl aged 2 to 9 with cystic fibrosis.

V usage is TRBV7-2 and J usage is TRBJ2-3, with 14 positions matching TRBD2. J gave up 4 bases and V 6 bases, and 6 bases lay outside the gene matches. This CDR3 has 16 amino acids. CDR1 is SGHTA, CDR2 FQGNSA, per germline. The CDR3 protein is CASRKGLAGEADTQYF. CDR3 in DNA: TGTGCCAGCAGAAAGGGACTAGCGGGAGAGGCAGATACGCAGTATTTT.

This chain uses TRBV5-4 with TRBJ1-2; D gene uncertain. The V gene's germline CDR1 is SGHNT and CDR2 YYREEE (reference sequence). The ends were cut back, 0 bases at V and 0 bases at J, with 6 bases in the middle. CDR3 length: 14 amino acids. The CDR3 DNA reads TGTGCCAGCAGCTTGGTCAACGCTAACTATGGCTACACCTTC. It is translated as CASSLVNANYGYTF.

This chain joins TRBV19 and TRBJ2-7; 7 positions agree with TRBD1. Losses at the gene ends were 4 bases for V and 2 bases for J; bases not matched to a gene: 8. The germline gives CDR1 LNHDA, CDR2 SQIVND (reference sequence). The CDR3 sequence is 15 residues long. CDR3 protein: CASSTGQSFTYEQYF. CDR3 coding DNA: TGTGCCAGTAGTACGGGACAGTCCTTCACCTACGAGCAGTACTTC.

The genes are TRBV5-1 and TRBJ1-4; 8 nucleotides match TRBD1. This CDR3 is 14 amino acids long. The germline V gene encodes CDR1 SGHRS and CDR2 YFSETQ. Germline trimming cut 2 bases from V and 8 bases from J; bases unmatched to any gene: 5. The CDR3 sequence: CASSFSRGREKLFF. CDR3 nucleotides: TGCGCCAGCAGCTTCTCCAGGGGGCGGGAAAAACTGTTTTTT.

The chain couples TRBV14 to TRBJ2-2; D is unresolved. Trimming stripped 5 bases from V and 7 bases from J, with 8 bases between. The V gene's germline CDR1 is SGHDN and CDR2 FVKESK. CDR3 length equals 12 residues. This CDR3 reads CASSASVGELFF. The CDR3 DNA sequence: TGTGCCAGCAGCGCCTCGGTCGGGGAGCTGTTTTTT.

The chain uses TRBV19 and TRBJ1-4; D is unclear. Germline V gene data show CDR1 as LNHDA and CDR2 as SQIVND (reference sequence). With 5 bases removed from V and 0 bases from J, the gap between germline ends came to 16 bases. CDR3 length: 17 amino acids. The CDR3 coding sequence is TGTGCCAGTAGTCCCGGCCGACCCGCTGCAACTAATGAAAAACTGTTTTTT. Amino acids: CASSPGRPAATNEKLFF. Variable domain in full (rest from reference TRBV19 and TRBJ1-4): DGGITQSPKYLFRKEGQNVTLSCEQNLNHDAMYWYRQDPGQGLRLIYYSQIVNDFQKGDIAEGYSVSREKKESFPLTVTSAQKNPTAFYLCASSPGRPAATNEKLFFGSGTQLSVL.

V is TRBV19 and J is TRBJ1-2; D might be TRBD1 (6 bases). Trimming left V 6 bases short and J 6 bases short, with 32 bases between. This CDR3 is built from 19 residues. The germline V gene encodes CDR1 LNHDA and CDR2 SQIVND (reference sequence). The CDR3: CASRNNREAESHKIHGYTF. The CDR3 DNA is TGTGCCAGTAGAAACAACAGGGAGGCAGAATCCCATAAAATCCATGGCTACACCTTC.

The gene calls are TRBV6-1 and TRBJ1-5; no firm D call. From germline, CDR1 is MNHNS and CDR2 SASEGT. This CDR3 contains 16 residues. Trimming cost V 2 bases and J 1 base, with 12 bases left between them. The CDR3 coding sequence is TGTGCCAGCAGTGAATATGGTAGCTTGAGCAATCAGCCCCAGCATTTT. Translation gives CASSEYGSLSNQPQHF.

CDR3 amino acids: CASSLGDRGIYEQYF. The CDR3 DNA reads TGTGCCAGCAGCTTGGGGGACAGGGGGATCTACGAGCAGTACTTC. V gene TRBV5-5 combines with J gene TRBJ2-7; 11 bases align to TRBD1. J gave up 3 bases and V 0 bases, and 2 bases lay outside the gene matches. Germline V gene sequence: CDR1 SGHKS, CDR2 YYEKEE (reference sequence). The CDR3 runs to 15 residues.

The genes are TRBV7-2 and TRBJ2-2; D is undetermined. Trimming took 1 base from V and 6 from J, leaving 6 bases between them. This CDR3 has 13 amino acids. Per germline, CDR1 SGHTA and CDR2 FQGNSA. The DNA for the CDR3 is TGTGCCAGCAGCTTAGGGTCGTCCGGGGAGCTGTTTTTT. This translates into CASSLGSSGELFF.

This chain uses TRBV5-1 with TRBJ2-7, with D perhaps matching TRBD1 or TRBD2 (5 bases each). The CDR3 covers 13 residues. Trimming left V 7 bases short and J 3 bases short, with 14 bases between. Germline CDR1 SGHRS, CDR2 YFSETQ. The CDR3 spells CASGTGSFYEQYF. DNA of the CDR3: TGCGCCAGCGGGACGGGTTCATTCTACGAGCAGTACTTC.

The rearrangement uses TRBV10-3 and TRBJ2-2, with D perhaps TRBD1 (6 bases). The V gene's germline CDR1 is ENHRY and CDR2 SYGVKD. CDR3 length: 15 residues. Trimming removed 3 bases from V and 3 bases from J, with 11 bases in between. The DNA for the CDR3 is TGTGCCATCAGTGATTCAGGGGTTGACACCGGGGAGCTGTTTTTT. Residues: CAISDSGVDTGELFF.

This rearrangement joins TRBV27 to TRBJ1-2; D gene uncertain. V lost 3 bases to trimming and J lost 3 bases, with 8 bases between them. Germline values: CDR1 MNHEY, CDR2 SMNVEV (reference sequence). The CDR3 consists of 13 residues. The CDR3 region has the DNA TGTGCCAGCAGTTTCGGCGAGGACTATGGCTACACCTTC. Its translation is CASSFGEDYGYTF.

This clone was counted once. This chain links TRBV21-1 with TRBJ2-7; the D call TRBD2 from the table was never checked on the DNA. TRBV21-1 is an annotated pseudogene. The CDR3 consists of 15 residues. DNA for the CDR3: TGTGCCAGCAGCTTATGGGGCGGGGGGCGGAACGAGCAGTACTTC. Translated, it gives CASSLWGGGRNEQYF.

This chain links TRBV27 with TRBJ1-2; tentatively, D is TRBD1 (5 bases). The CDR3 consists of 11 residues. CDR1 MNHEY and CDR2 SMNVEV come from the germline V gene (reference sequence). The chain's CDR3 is CATGVRGGYTF. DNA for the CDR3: TGTGCGACGGGGGTTAGGGGTGGCTACACCTTC.

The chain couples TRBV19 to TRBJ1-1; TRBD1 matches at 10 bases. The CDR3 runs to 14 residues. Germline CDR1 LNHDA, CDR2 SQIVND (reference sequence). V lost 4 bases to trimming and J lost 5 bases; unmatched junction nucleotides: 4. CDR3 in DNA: TGTGCCAGTAGTACGACAGGGGGCTTAACTGAAGCTTTCTTT. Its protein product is CASSTTGGLTEAFF.

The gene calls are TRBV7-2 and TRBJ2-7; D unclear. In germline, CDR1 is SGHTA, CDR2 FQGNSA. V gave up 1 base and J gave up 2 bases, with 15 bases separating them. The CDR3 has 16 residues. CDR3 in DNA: TGTGCCAGCAGCTTAGTTGGGCAGGCCAAGGCCTACGAGCAGTACTTC. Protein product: CASSLVGQAKAYEQYF.